The 7 T cell receptor beta chains in this list originate from one sample, sequenced in a study of technical replicates of blood from several donors. Sequencing used immunoSEQ multiplex PCR; TCRdb keeps in-frame clones, though not all of them. The sample contains approximately 81,000 clones, nearly 96% of which appear only once. The sequenced sample consisted of T cells isolated from PBMCs. The receptors come from a human donor in good health.

The chain is built from TRBV29-1 and TRBJ1-1; D ambiguous. The germline V gene has CDR1 SQVTM and CDR2 ANQGSEA. Deletions cut 3 bases from V and 1 base from J, with 6 bases between. The CDR3 runs to 12 residues. CDR3 region: CSVDNGNTEAFF. The CDR3 DNA follows: TGCAGCGTTGATAACGGGAACACTGAAGCTTTCTTT.

The J gene is TRBJ2-7, the V gene TRBV5-8, with no clear D. The germline V gene has CDR1 SGHTS and CDR2 YDEGEE. V shed 0 bases and J shed 0 bases, with 16 bases lying between them. This CDR3 has 17 amino acids. This CDR3 is CASSLDPVGDLSYEQYF. CDR3 bases: TGTGCCAGCAGCTTGGATCCGGTCGGAGACCTCTCCTACGAGCAGTACTTC.

V and J are TRBV30 and TRBJ1-1; TRBD1 might be the D (5 bases). The CDR3 contains 14 residues. Germline CDR1 reads GTSNPN; CDR2 reads SVGIG (reference sequence). Trimming stripped 2 bases from V and 0 bases from J, with 10 bases between. The CDR3 region has the DNA TGTGCCTGGAGTAGACGCAGGGTGAACACTGAAGCTTTCTTT. Translated: CAWSRRRVNTEAFF. Variable domain in full (rest from reference TRBV30 and TRBJ1-1): SQTIHQWPATLVQPVGSPLSLECTVEGTSNPNLYWYRQAAGRGLQLLFYSVGIGQISSEVPQNLSASRPQDRQFILSSKKLLLSDSGFYLCAWSRRRVNTEAFFGQGTRLTVV.

The chain is built from TRBV5-3 and TRBJ1-2; D gene ambiguous. TRBV5-3 has ORF status, its function being uncertain. V was clipped by 4 bases and J by 10 bases, with 5 bases between them. The CDR3 loop spans 9 amino acids. The CDR3 protein is CARSQDYTF. CDR3 bases: TGTGCCAGAAGCCAGGACTACACCTTC.

The V and J genes are TRBV29-1 and TRBJ2-2; 8 bases match TRBD1. Germline V lookup: CDR1 SQVTM, CDR2 ANQGSEA. Trimming removed 7 bases from V and 2 bases from J; junction bases left unmatched: 6. The CDR3 has 14 amino acids. The CDR3 DNA sequence: TGCAGCGCGAGGACAGGGTATAACACCGGGGAGCTGTTTTTT. Translating gives CSARTGYNTGELFF.

This chain connects TRBV27 to TRBJ1-1; D uncertain. Deletions cut 5 bases from V and 1 base from J, with 8 bases between. The CDR3 extends over 13 amino acids. The germline V gene encodes CDR1 MNHEY and CDR2 SMNVEV (reference sequence). CDR3 in DNA: TGTGCCAGCAGTCAGACACAGAACACTGAAGCTTTCTTT. Its translation is CASSQTQNTEAFF.

V is TRBV27 and J is TRBJ2-1; the match to TRBD2 covers 8 bases. The CDR3 totals 16 residues. In germline, CDR1 is MNHEY, CDR2 SMNVEV (reference sequence). With 7 bases clipped from V and 6 bases from J, the junction kept 14 bases outside the gene matches. The CDR3 loop reads CASNPWSGRSVNEQFF. In nucleotides, the CDR3 is TGTGCCAGCAACCCGTGGAGCGGGAGAAGTGTCAATGAGCAGTTCTTC.